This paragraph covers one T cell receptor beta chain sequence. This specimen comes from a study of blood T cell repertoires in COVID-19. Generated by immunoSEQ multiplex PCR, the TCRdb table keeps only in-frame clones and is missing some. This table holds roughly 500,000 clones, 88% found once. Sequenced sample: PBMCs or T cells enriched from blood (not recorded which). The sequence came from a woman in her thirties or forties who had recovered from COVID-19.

CDR3 sequence reads: CAWNKDFSYEQYF. The CDR3 DNA sequence: TGTGCCTGGAACAAGGACTTCTCCTACGAGCAGTACTTC. The chain couples TRBV30 to TRBJ2-7, with D possibly being TRBD2 (5 bases). The germline V gene encodes CDR1 GTSNPN and CDR2 SVGIG (reference sequence). This CDR3 contains 13 residues. The ends were cut back, 4 bases at V and 0 bases at J, with 10 bases in the middle.